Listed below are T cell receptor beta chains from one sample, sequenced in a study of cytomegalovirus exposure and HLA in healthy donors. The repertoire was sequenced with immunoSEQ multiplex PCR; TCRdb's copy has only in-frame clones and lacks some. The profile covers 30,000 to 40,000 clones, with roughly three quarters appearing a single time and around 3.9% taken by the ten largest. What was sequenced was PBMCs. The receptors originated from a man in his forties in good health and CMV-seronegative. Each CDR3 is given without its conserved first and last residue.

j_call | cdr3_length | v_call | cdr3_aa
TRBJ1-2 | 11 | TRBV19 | ASSIGGTVGYT
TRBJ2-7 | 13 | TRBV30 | AWTVPGQEAYEQY
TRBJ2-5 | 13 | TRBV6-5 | ASSNIQGSQETQY
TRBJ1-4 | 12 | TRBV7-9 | ASSPGGGGEKLF
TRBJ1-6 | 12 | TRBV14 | ASSQVQGVSPLH
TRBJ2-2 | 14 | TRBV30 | AWSAKTGRGTGELF
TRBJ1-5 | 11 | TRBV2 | ASRGGGANPQH
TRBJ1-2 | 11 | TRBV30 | AWSVGHSYGYT
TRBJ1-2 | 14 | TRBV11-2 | ASSPNSGGQGGGYT
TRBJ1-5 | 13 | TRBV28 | ASSPGTGYYQPQH
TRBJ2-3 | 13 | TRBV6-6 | ASSLARGGTDTQY
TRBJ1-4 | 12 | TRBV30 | AWSRGTDSEKLF
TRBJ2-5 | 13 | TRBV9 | ASSAGLAWKETQY
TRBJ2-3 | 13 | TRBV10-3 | AISETTPSTDTQY
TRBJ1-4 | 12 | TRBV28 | ASSSGGEGEKLF
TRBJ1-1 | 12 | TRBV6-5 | ASSLDRQRTEAF
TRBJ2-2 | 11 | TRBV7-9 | ASSFGTVGELF
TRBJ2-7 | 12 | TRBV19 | ASSTSGISYEQY